The table lists the clone carrying this T cell receptor (beta chain) with a few counts. Its antigen remains unknown. Using immunoSEQ multiplex PCR, the repertoire was profiled, and TCRdb retains in-frame clones only, with some absent. The table lists some 58,000 clones, about 80% of them singletons, with 5% in the top ten. This sample is part of a study of T cell responses to AZD1222 COVID-19 vaccine. Study conclusions and caveats: Repertoires were collected only later (after the peak T cell response had occurred). In a largely white British group with more females than males, clonal diversity was possibly underestimated. When two AZD1222 doses had been given, Spike-specific TCR breadth and depth rose.

The CDR3 loop spans 15 amino acids. V lost 4 bases to trimming and J lost 11 bases, with 20 bases between them. From germline, CDR1 is LNHDA and CDR2 SQIVND (reference sequence). The sequence was collected from an adult who received the AZD1222 COVID-19 vaccine. J is TRBJ1-4 and V is TRBV19; a possible D gene is TRBD1 (5 bases). The sequencing here drew on peripheral blood, taken 28 days after the second AZD1222 dose. The CDR3 spells CASSTVDKWMIKLFF. The CDR3 DNA follows: TGTGCCAGTAGTACGGTGGACAAGTGGATGATCAAACTGTTTTTT.